This T cell receptor (beta chain) was found in a study of OX40 agonist ivuxolimab in advanced cancers. For the study at large: In this cohort, patients received ivuxolimab, an agonistic anti-OX40 (CD134) antibody. While on treatment, patients had intravenous ivuxolimab at 0.01 to 10 mg/kg every 2 weeks. Prior anti-PD-1, anti-PD-L1 or anti-CTLA-4 therapy was allowed; approximately 40% had some.

Study-level findings and limits: Averaged across samples, CD8+ T cells carried more expanded clones than CD4+ did.

The CDR3 is 15 amino acids. Per germline, CDR1 KGHSH and CDR2 LQKENI. Germline trimming cut 5 bases from V and 3 bases from J; bases unmatched to any gene: 6. As regards this clone: Antigen specificity is unknown.

The repertoire was sequenced with immunoSEQ multiplex PCR; TCRdb's copy has only in-frame clones and lacks some. The data show about 98,000 clones, approximately 90% seen once. Sequenced material: CD4+ or CD8+ T cells sorted from blood, taken in a trial of the OX40 agonist ivuxolimab. The sequence came from an adult with an advanced solid tumor such as melanoma, head and neck, liver or kidney cancer. The chain links TRBV18 to TRBJ1-4; 7 bases fit TRBD1. This CDR3 reads CASSADREANEKLFF. CDR3 nucleotide sequence: TGTGCCAGCTCAGCCGACAGGGAGGCTAATGAAAAACTGTTTTTT.